Reported below is one TCR beta chain. Its binding antigen is unknown. No much larger clonotype is one base removed from it; base qualities were not supplied. Sorted unstimulated T cells and proliferating T cells recovered from mixed lymphocyte reactions were subjected to TCRbeta CDR3 sequencing. Fresh whole blood from approximately 10 HLA-typed healthy donors was used to isolate PBMCs. Libraries were built with the immunoSEQ multiplex PCR assay. Approximately 93,000 TCR templates per sample were assayed by the deep sequencing platform. Genomic DNA extracted from sorted T cells was used for TCRbeta CDR3 sequencing. Processing in the source paper ran as follows. The R programming language was used for clonal analysis of the TCRbeta CDR3 data. Alloreactive CD4+ and CD8+ clones were identified by comparing unstimulated samples to CFSE-low samples taken after the reaction. Regulatory or non-regulatory origin was assigned to alloreactive CD4+ clones by matching of sequences to sorted unstimulated Treg and non-Treg repertoires. TCRdb provides this immuneACCESS table in a form limited to in-frame rearrangements. Some clones are lacking; in checked studies, under half of them reflect an unresolved V gene, and why the rest are absent is not known. That table supplies the V and J calls and clone size; D and trimming were determined from the DNA. Counted in this sample were around 87,000 clones; around 90% of them appeared once. Approximately 15% of the sample is in the top ten clones.

This specimen comes from a study of siplizumab effects on memory and regulatory T cells (dated by TCRdb to 2018 to 2020). Background for the entire study: The study looked at the effect of siplizumab, an anti-CD2 antibody, on alloreactive T-cell subsets in allogeneic mixed lymphocyte reactions made from human PBMCs. Study-wide conclusions, independent of this receptor: Of the alloreactive CD4+ clones that could be mapped, the Treg-derived share averaged around 64% with siplizumab compared with roughly 27% in control reactions. Roughly 75-95% of proliferating CD4+ or CD8+ clones could not be assigned a naive or memory phenotype. Whether proliferating Tregs from siplizumab cultures actually had suppressive function was not functionally confirmed. Unstimulated naive T cells appeared more diverse than memory T cells, and naive cells seemed to contribute substantially to the alloresponse. Siplizumab significantly reduced the cumulative frequency of alloreactive sequences traceable to unstimulated CD4+ memory T cells. Sequences below about 10^-5 frequency were poorly captured, so only a minor fraction of alloreactive clones could be mapped to unstimulated subsets.

The germline V gene gives CDR1 as MGHRA and CDR2 as YSYEKL. V is shortened by 3 bases, J by 5 bases, and the region joining them spans 19 bases. The cysteine opens and the phenylalanine closes a CDR3 of 16 amino acids. Of the read, only the CDR3 DNA is kept; its 48 bases are in frame from base 1. This receptor was obtained from a human donor in good health. Sequencing was done on a sample of CD4+ T cells sorted from blood. The receptor chain draws on TRBV4-1 and TRBJ2-5; the D gene may be TRBD1 or TRBD2, since each aligns over 6 bases. The CDR3 has the sequence CASSHKLTGAGETQYF. The DNA reads as follows: TGCGCCAGCAGCCACAAGCTTACGGGGGCCGGGGAGACCCAGTACTTC.